Below are 9 T cell receptor beta chains sequenced from a single sample in a study of blood T cell repertoires in COVID-19. Produced via immunoSEQ multiplex PCR; TCRdb's table is partial and in-frame only. The sample contains 130,000 to 150,000 clones, roughly 84% of which appear only once. The sequenced sample was peripheral blood. Receptors were obtained from a human donor in a cohort sampled during active COVID-19.

This chain joins TRBV7-2 and TRBJ2-7, with D unresolved. CDR1 and CDR2 from the germline V gene are SGHTA and FQGNSA. CDR3 length equals 13 residues. Deletions cut 2 bases from V and 3 bases from J, with 8 bases between. Here the CDR3 DNA reads TGTGCCAGCAGCTTATGGTTCGGCTACGAGCAGTACGTC. It is translated as CASSLWFGYEQYV.

The genes are TRBV7-3 and TRBJ2-3; TRBD1 matches 8 bases. Germline V gene sequence: CDR1 SGHTA, CDR2 FQGTGA. J gave up 2 bases and V 5 bases, and 6 bases lay outside the gene matches. The CDR3 is 15 amino acids. Here the CDR3 reads CASSAGGYFTDTQYF. CDR3 coding DNA: TGTGCCAGCAGCGCAGGGGGCTATTTCACAGATACGCAGTATTTT.

The CDR3 bases are TGTGCCTGGAGCAGGGGCGCCCCTGAAGCTTTCTTT. Residues: CAWSRGAPEAFF. The gene calls are TRBV30 and TRBJ1-1, with D possibly being TRBD1 (6 bases). V lost 3 bases and J lost 6, with 11 bases in between. This CDR3 is built from 12 residues. Germline CDR1 GTSNPN, CDR2 SVGIG (reference sequence).

The V and J genes are TRBV20-1 and TRBJ1-4; 12 bases are a match to TRBD1. With V trimmed by 3 bases and J by 7 bases, 12 bases remained unmatched. The CDR3 is 17 residues long. Germline lookup yields CDR1 DFQATT and CDR2 SNEGSKA (reference sequence). The DNA for the CDR3 is TGCAGTGCTAGTACCGGGACAGGGGGCTCAGCAAGTGAAAAACTGTTTTTT. It translates to CSASTGTGGSASEKLFF.

V is TRBV29-1 and J is TRBJ1-1; D is undetermined. The CDR3 length is 12 residues. V lost 6 bases to trimming and J lost 1 base, with 9 bases between them. Germline-derived CDR1 and CDR2 are SQVTM and ANQGSEA. Here the CDR3 reads CSVALRNTEAFF. The CDR3 region has the DNA TGCAGCGTAGCACTTAGGAACACTGAAGCTTTCTTT.

The V and J genes are TRBV6-2 or TRBV6-3 and TRBJ1-5; D perhaps matches TRBD1 (5 bases). Germline CDR1 and CDR2: MNHEY and SVGEGT. V was shortened by 0 bases and J by 3 bases, with 21 bases between the two germline ends. The CDR3 is made up of 19 amino acids. CDR3 loop: CASSYSMGSPQGVNQPQHF. The CDR3 DNA is TGTGCCAGCAGTTACTCGATGGGTTCCCCCCAGGGTGTCAATCAGCCCCAGCATTTT.

J is TRBJ2-7 and V is TRBV7-2, with 10 bases fitting TRBD2. CDR3 length: 11 amino acids. The V and J ends lost 9 bases and 6 bases, in that order; junction bases with no gene match: 2. Germline V gives CDR1 SGHTA, CDR2 FQGNSA. The CDR3: CASQREGEQYV. The CDR3 region has the DNA TGTGCCAGTCAGCGGGAGGGCGAGCAGTACGTC.

This chain links TRBV2 with TRBJ1-2, with D maybe TRBD1 (5 bases). CDR3 length: 15 residues. V was cut by 1 base and J by 3 bases, with 12 bases left in between. From germline, CDR1 is SNHLY and CDR2 FYNNEI. The CDR3 DNA reads TGTGCCAGCAGTGAAGGCCAGGGTATGGACTATGGCTACACCTTC. Translated: CASSEGQGMDYGYTF.

The J gene is TRBJ2-3, the V gene TRBV4-1, with a weak D call TRBD2 (5 bases). This CDR3 has 15 amino acids. Between the trimmed V and J ends, which lost 0 bases and 5 bases, there was a span of 12 bases. CDR1 is MGHRA, CDR2 YSYEKL, per germline. CDR3 sequence reads: CASSQDLYGIDTQYF. For the CDR3, the DNA is TGCGCCAGCAGCCAAGATTTATACGGGATAGATACGCAGTATTTT.